This is a list of T cell receptor beta chains from one sample in a study of shared clonotypes between healthy human individuals. Method: immunoSEQ multiplex PCR; TCRdb's copy keeps in-frame clones and lacks some. The data show hundreds of thousands of clones, with approximately 80% seen just once and about 12% held by the top ten. Input material: PBMCs. The origin of the receptors is a woman aged 40 to 50 in good health. Some clones in this sample may be carry-over from other donors' samples. Each CDR3 is given with its conserved first and last residue. The D gene is left open where the match is weak. Rows give clone size only sometimes, using once, few, many, or a class for an expanded clone.

TRBV2,TRBD2,TRBJ2-5,.,TGTGCCAGCAGTGAACTGCGGGGGGGAGAGACCCAGTACTTC,CASSELRGGETQYF
TRBV15,.,TRBJ1-1,.,TGTGCCACCAGCTATACAGGGAACACTGAAGCTTTCTTT,CATSYTGNTEAFF
TRBV28,TRBD2,TRBJ2-5,.,TGTGCCAGCAGACCGCCAGCGGGAGTTGAGACCCAGTACTTC,CASRPPAGVETQYF
TRBV28,TRBD2,TRBJ2-1,.,TGTGCCAGCAGTTTATGGGACAGCGGGAGTCACTCCTACAATGAGCAGTTCTTC,CASSLWDSGSHSYNEQFF
TRBV11-1,TRBD2,TRBJ2-1,.,TGTGCCAGCAGCTTAGAAGGTCTAGCGGACTCCTACAATGAGCAGTTCTTC,CASSLEGLADSYNEQFF
TRBV7-2,TRBD1,TRBJ1-1,.,TGTGCCAGCAGCTTCCCTCGGACAGGGATGAACACTGAAGCTTTCTTT,CASSFPRTGMNTEAFF
TRBV5-6,.,TRBJ1-2,.,TGTGCCAGCAGCTTTGCAGCAGGGGCTTATAACTATGGCTACACCTTC,CASSFAAGAYNYGYTF
TRBV4-2,.,TRBJ1-5,once,TGTGCCAGCTCGATTTCTTCTAATCAGCCCCAGCATTTT,CASSISSNQPQHF
TRBV10-3,TRBD1,TRBJ1-2,.,TGTGCCATCAGTACTTATACAGGGGATCATGGCTACACCTTC,CAISTYTGDHGYTF
TRBV5-4,TRBD1,TRBJ1-5,many,TGTGCCAGCAGCCAGGACAGGACGAAACAGCCCCAGCATTTT,CASSQDRTKQPQHF
TRBV4-1,.,TRBJ2-7,.,TGCGCCAGCAGCCAAGAATCGGTAGCGGAGTCCGAGCAGTACTTC,CASSQESVAESEQYF
TRBV18,.,TRBJ1-2,.,TGTGCCAGCTCACCACCGTCTGAGATTGCTAACTATGGCTACACCTTC,CASSPPSEIANYGYTF
TRBV19,TRBD1,TRBJ1-5,.,TGTGCCAGTACCAGGGGGGATCAGCCCCAGCATTTT,CASTRGDQPQHF
TRBV28,TRBD1,TRBJ2-5,.,TGTGCCAGCAGTTCAGGGGGCCGTGAGACCCAGTACTTC,CASSSGGRETQYF
TRBV7-8,.,TRBJ2-5,many,TGTGCCAGCAGCTTAAATTTATGGGGCCCCCAAGAGACCCAGTACTTC,CASSLNLWGPQETQYF
TRBV28,.,TRBJ2-2,.,TGTGCCAGCAGTGACACGGGAACGAACACCGGGGAGCTGTTTTTT,CASSDTGTNTGELFF
TRBV7-9,.,TRBJ2-5,.,TGTGCCAGCAGCTTCGGGACTCTCCAAGAGACCCAGTACTTC,CASSFGTLQETQYF
TRBV27,.,TRBJ2-7,.,TGTGCCAGCAGCGAAGGGAGGAGCTCCTACGAGCAGTACTTC,CASSEGRSSYEQYF
TRBV19,.,TRBJ1-2,.,TGTGCCAGTAGTATCCGGGGTGCTAACTATGGCTACACCTTC,CASSIRGANYGYTF
TRBV11-2,.,TRBJ2-7,.,TGTGCCAGCAGCTTAGACCGACAGAGCTACGAGCAGTACTTC,CASSLDRQSYEQYF
TRBV6-1,.,TRBJ2-6,.,TGTGCCAGCACCCCATGGGGGAGCGGGGCCAACGTCCTGACTTTC,CASTPWGSGANVLTF
TRBV7-9,.,TRBJ1-3,.,TGTGCCAGCAGCCCATGGGAGGGAGGCTTTCGTGGAAACACCATATATTTT,CASSPWEGGFRGNTIYF
TRBV15,TRBD1,TRBJ1-1,.,TGTGCCACCAGCAGAGAATTAATGGGGGACAGGGCGGACACTGAAGCTTTCTTT,CATSRELMGDRADTEAFF
TRBV5-4,.,TRBJ1-1,.,TGTGCCAGCAGCTTGGAAGTGAACACTGAAGCTTTCTTT,CASSLEVNTEAFF
TRBV6-6,.,TRBJ1-1,.,TGTGCCAGCAGTTTAAGACAGGAAGGGGAAGAAGCTTTCTTT,CASSLRQEGEEAFF
TRBV20-1,TRBD1,TRBJ1-2,.,TGCTCAACAGGGGGCCCCTATGGCTACACCTTC,CSTGGPYGYTF
TRBV2,TRBD1,TRBJ1-1,.,TGTGCCAGCAGTGACAACAGGGGGGGTGCTTTCTTT,CASSDNRGGAFF
TRBV27,.,TRBJ1-2,.,TGTGCCAGCAGCCAGGGGCAGGGTGCCGGCTACACCTTC,CASSQGQGAGYTF
TRBV4-2,.,TRBJ1-2,.,TGTGCCAGCAGCCAAGTCGCAGGGAGGGATGGCTACACCTTC,CASSQVAGRDGYTF
TRBV20-1,.,TRBJ2-7,.,TGCAGTGCTAGAGAGTCCTACGAGCAGTACTTC,CSARESYEQYF
TRBV11-2,TRBD1,TRBJ1-2,.,TGTGCCAGCAGCCTCCAGGACAGGGCGCCCTATGGCTACACCTTC,CASSLQDRAPYGYTF
TRBV18,TRBD1,TRBJ2-7,once,TGTGCCAGCCCGGACAGGGGATACTACGAGCAGTACTTC,CASPDRGYYEQYF
TRBV6-1,.,TRBJ1-5,.,TGTGTCAGCAGTGAAGGCGGACAGAATCAGCCCCAGCATTTT,CVSSEGGQNQPQHF
TRBV28,.,TRBJ2-7,few,TGTGCCAGCAGTCTTTTAGGGGGCTCCTACGAGCAGTACTTC,CASSLLGGSYEQYF
TRBV5-8,.,TRBJ1-1,.,TGTGCCAGCGACTTTGGACCTGAAGCTTTCTTT,CASDFGPEAFF
TRBV10-3,.,TRBJ2-7,once,TGTGCCATCAGTGGAGACAGTTACGAGCAGTACTTC,CAISGDSYEQYF
TRBV7-2,.,TRBJ2-7,.,TGTGCCAGCAGCTTAGCCGCGGGGTCTCACGAGCAGTACTTC,CASSLAAGSHEQYF
TRBV7-3,.,TRBJ2-2,.,.,CASSLGDSAPGSCFF
TRBV10-3,.,TRBJ2-5,.,TGTGCCATCAGTGAGTTAGGGGGGACCGAAGAGACCCAGTACTTC,CAISELGGTEETQYF
TRBV28,.,TRBJ2-7,once,TGTGCCAGCAGTCAATACTCCCTGGGAAGGGGACGCTACGAGCAGTACTTC,CASSQYSLGRGRYEQYF
TRBV6-4,.,TRBJ2-2,.,TGTGCCAGCAGTACCGGCCCCACCGGGGAGCTGTTTTTT,CASSTGPTGELFF
TRBV2,.,TRBJ2-5,few,TGTGCCAGCAGCCGCGGGACCCAAGAGACCCAGTACTTC,CASSRGTQETQYF
TRBV2,.,TRBJ1-2,.,TGTGCCAGCAGAGACAGGACGCTACAATATGGCTACACCTTC,CASRDRTLQYGYTF